The sequence of this T cell receptor (beta chain) was determined in a study of graft-versus-host responses after intestinal transplantation. In the study overall: Induction using anti-thymocyte globulin, followed by tacrolimus and steroids for approximately 3 years, was given to all recipients.

TCRdb keeps only in-frame clones here, not all; method: immunoSEQ multiplex PCR. The table has 50,000 to 55,000 clones, 70% to 90% seen once. The CDR3 length is 14 residues. After removal of 6 bases from V and 3 bases from J, the junction contained 4 bases not matched to a gene. Germline loops: CDR1 SGHTA, CDR2 FQGNSA. With respect to this clone: What it recognizes is unknown.

The receptor was derived from a human donor who was the organ donor for an intestinal transplant. The sample in question was unstimulated CD4+ T cells sorted from spleen or lymph node cells, obtained before transplant. The rearrangement links TRBV7-2 to TRBJ2-2, with 7 bases identical to TRBD2. CDR3 amino acids: CASRRDYDTGELFF. In nucleotides, the CDR3 is TGTGCCAGCAGACGGGACTACGACACCGGGGAGCTGTTTTTT. The full variable domain, completed using reference TRBV7-2 and TRBJ2-2, is GAGVSQSPSNKVTEKGKDVELRCDPISGHTALYWYRQSLGQGLEFLIYFQGNSAPDKSGLPSDRFSAERTGGSVSTLTIQRTQQEDSAVYLCASRRDYDTGELFFGEGSRLTVL.